Shown below are 24 T cell receptor beta chains from a single sample sequenced in a study of shared T cell receptors in the human thymus. Profiled with immunoSEQ multiplex PCR; TCRdb holds only in-frame clones, not every one. The table lists almost 550,000 clones, approximately 80% of them singletons, with about 0.014% in the top ten. Separately, the same data were catalogued under a study of human thymus T cells.

Sequencing was performed on thymocytes. These receptors were collected from a boy under three years old with a congenital heart defect.

The chain carries TRBV21-1 and TRBJ2-7; the table calls TRBD2, which could not be checked here. TRBV21-1 corresponds to a pseudogene. The length of the CDR3 is 16 residues. CDR3 DNA: TGTGCCAGCAGCAAAGCCCGGGGTTGGGGTACCTACGAGCAGTACTTC. This translates into CASSKARGWGTYEQYF.

V and J are TRBV2 and TRBJ2-7, with a tentative D call TRBD2 (5 bases). Trimming cost V 3 bases and J 3 bases, with 15 bases left between them. The V gene's germline CDR1 is SNHLY and CDR2 FYNNEI. The CDR3 runs 15 residues. CDR3 nucleotide sequence: TGTGCCAGCAGTGATTCTAGAAGAGGAGGCTACGAGCAGTACTTC. Encoded protein: CASSDSRRGGYEQYF. Based on the CDR3 plus reference TRBV2 and TRBJ2-7, the full variable domain is EPEVTQTPSHQVTQMGQEVILRCVPISNHLYFYWYRQILGQKVEFLVSFYNNEISEKSEIFDDQFSVERPDGSNFTLKIRSTKLEDSAMYFCASSDSRRGGYEQYFGPGTRLTVT.

This clone was recorded once. The V gene is TRBV11-3, the J gene TRBJ2-1; tentatively, D is TRBD2 (6 bases). Germline CDR1 is SGHNT and CDR2 is YENEEA. Trimming removed 0 bases at V and 6 bases at J, with 18 bases between. CDR3 length: 17 residues. The DNA of the CDR3 is TGTGCCAGCAGCTTAGAGATCCCACGGGAGCGCGGCAATGAGCAGTTCTTC. Its protein is CASSLEIPRERGNEQFF.

The chain carries TRBV30 and TRBJ2-7; possibly TRBD2 for D (6 bases). V was clipped by 2 bases and J by 1 base, with 12 bases between them. The CDR3 spans 14 residues. Germline CDR1 reads GTSNPN; CDR2 reads SVGIG (reference sequence). The CDR3: CAWSQGGTSYEQYF. The CDR3 coding sequence is TGTGCCTGGAGTCAGGGTGGGACTTCCTACGAGCAGTACTTC.

This clone came up a few times. J is TRBJ2-3 and V is TRBV4-3; 12 bases align to TRBD2. Germline V gene sequence: CDR1 LGHNA, CDR2 YSLEER. This CDR3 spans 18 amino acids. Trimming cost V 1 base and J 7 bases; bases outside gene matches: 12. CDR3 sequence: CASSQVNGLAGRGHTQYF. CDR3 DNA: TGCGCCAGCAGCCAAGTCAACGGACTAGCGGGGAGGGGGCATACGCAGTATTTT.

The CDR3 sequence: CASSQVSGTASLETQYF. CDR3 DNA: TGTGCCAGCAGCCAAGTTTCCGGGACAGCCTCGCTAGAGACCCAGTACTTC. This sequence joins TRBV14 and TRBJ2-5, with 7 nucleotides matching TRBD1. The CDR3 is made up of 17 amino acids. CDR1 and CDR2 (germline): SGHDN, FVKESK. V shed 1 base, J shed 4 bases, and the junction held 12 bases outside the gene matches.

This chain joins TRBV5-4 and TRBJ2-2, with D possibly TRBD2 on 6 matching bases. CDR1 is SGHNT, CDR2 YYREEE, per germline (reference sequence). V lost 4 bases and J lost 0, with 19 bases in between. This CDR3 comprises 18 residues. CDR3 amino acids: CASSIGVASAPNTGELFF. The CDR3 region has the DNA TGTGCCAGCAGCATAGGGGTAGCTAGCGCCCCGAACACCGGGGAGCTGTTTTTT.

V is TRBV9 and J is TRBJ2-1; 13 bases agree with TRBD2. Trimming at V came to 0 bases and at J to 0 bases, leaving 6 bases not matched to a gene. The V gene's germline CDR1 is SGDLS and CDR2 YYNGEE. The CDR3 totals 19 residues. Here the CDR3 reads CASSVGLAGGFFSYNEQFF. Written as DNA, the CDR3 is TGTGCCAGCAGCGTAGGACTAGCGGGAGGATTCTTCTCCTACAATGAGCAGTTCTTC. Filled out from reference TRBV9 and TRBJ2-1, the complete variable domain reads DSGVTQTPKHLITATGQRVTLRCSPRSGDLSVYWYQQSLDQGLQFLIQYYNGEERAKGNILERFSAQQFPDLHSELNLSSLELGDSALYFCASSVGLAGGFFSYNEQFFGPGTRLTVL.

The genes are TRBV6-6 and TRBJ1-4, with TRBD1 identical over 8 bases. Germline CDR1 is MNHNY and CDR2 is SVGAGI (reference sequence). V was pared by 2 bases and J by 8 bases, with 7 bases of the junction left unmatched. The CDR3 is made up of 15 amino acids. The CDR3 DNA is TGTGCCAGCAGTTACGATGGACAGGGAGGCGAAAAACTGTTTTTT. Translation: CASSYDGQGGEKLFF.

The chain links TRBV7-9 to TRBJ1-2, with a tentative D call TRBD1 (5 bases). Germline assignment: CDR1 SEHNR and CDR2 FQNEAQ (reference sequence). V lost 7 bases to trimming and J lost 0 bases, with 18 bases between them. CDR3 length: 16 residues. The CDR3 DNA reads TGTGCCAGCACCAGGGTGATCCTCAAAGCTAACTATGGCTACACCTTC. Translating gives CASTRVILKANYGYTF.

This clone showed up just once. The chain has TRBV19 and TRBJ2-7; 10 bases are shared with TRBD2. The CDR3 is made up of 16 amino acids. V lost 1 base to trimming and J lost 6 bases; unmatched junction nucleotides: 9. Germline V gene lookup returns CDR1 LNHDA and CDR2 SQIVND (reference sequence). CDR3 region: CASSIALAGAKGEQYF. The CDR3 DNA sequence: TGTGCCAGTAGTATAGCCCTAGCGGGAGCCAAAGGCGAGCAGTACTTC.

The chain employs TRBV7-6 and TRBJ2-5; 15 bases are shared with TRBD2. This CDR3 has 18 amino acids. CDR1 and CDR2 (germline): SGHVS, FNYEAQ. Unmatched junction bases numbered 8, after V lost 5 bases and J lost 1 base. The CDR3 DNA reads TGTGCCAGCAGCCTCGGGACTAGCGGGAGGCTCACCCAAGAGACCCAGTACTTC. Its protein is CASSLGTSGRLTQETQYF.

CDR3 sequence (DNA): TGTGCCAGCAGCCAAGATCTTGGGAGGGAGGGGGAGACCCAGTACTTC. Translation: CASSQDLGREGETQYF. The chain joins TRBV4-2 to TRBJ2-5; 7 bases map to TRBD2. Germline lookup yields CDR1 LGHNA and CDR2 YNFKEQ. The CDR3 extends over 16 amino acids. Unmatched junction bases numbered 9, after V lost 0 bases and J lost 5 bases.

This sequence joins TRBV4-3 and TRBJ2-7; 10 nucleotides line up with TRBD1. This CDR3 spans 17 amino acids. Germline lookup yields CDR1 LGHNA and CDR2 YSLEER. Trimming removed 4 bases from V and 4 bases from J; junction bases left unmatched: 13. CDR3 DNA: TGCGCCAGCAGCCTTTCCTACCGGGACAGGGGTGTATACGAGCAGTACTTC. It codes for CASSLSYRDRGVYEQYF.

The chain joins TRBV29-1 to TRBJ2-7; 7 bases map to TRBD2. Germline V gene data show CDR1 as SQVTM and CDR2 as ANQGSEA. There are 13 residues in the CDR3. J was trimmed by 0 bases and V by 6 bases; bases with no gene match: 5. The CDR3 DNA sequence: TGCAGCGTCTCTAGCGGTCGCTCCTACGAGCAGTACTTC. As protein: CSVSSGRSYEQYF.

The rearrangement uses TRBV30 and TRBJ2-7, with 9 bases identical to TRBD1. The V gene's germline CDR1 is GTSNPN and CDR2 SVGIG (reference sequence). The trim removed 4 bases at V and 2 bases at J, leaving 6 bases unmatched. The length of the CDR3 is 14 residues. The CDR3, as DNA: TGTGCCTGGAATTCAGGGACAGGGACCTACGAGCAGTACTTC. This encodes CAWNSGTGTYEQYF.

This clone has just a few counts. In DNA, the CDR3 is TGCAGCGTTGAGAGGCTTACGAGCTCCTACAATGAGCAGTTCTTC. Its protein product is CSVERLTSSYNEQFF. The rearrangement links TRBV29-1 to TRBJ2-1; no firm D call. Germline-derived CDR1 and CDR2 are SQVTM and ANQGSEA. The CDR3 length is 15 residues. With 3 bases removed from V and 0 bases from J, the gap between germline ends came to 12 bases.

The genes are TRBV30 and TRBJ2-1; 7 bases line up with TRBD2. Germline CDR1 GTSNPN, CDR2 SVGIG (reference sequence). The CDR3 covers 16 residues. With 0 bases clipped from V and 0 bases from J, the junction kept 5 bases outside the gene matches. In DNA, the CDR3 is TGTGCCTGGAGTGTGGGGGGGAAAAGCTCCTACAATGAGCAGTTCTTC. Its translation: CAWSVGGKSSYNEQFF.

The chain is built from TRBV7-2 and TRBJ2-2, with 12 bases that match TRBD2. The CDR3 is made up of 16 amino acids. Germline lookup yields CDR1 SGHTA and CDR2 FQGNSA. The V and J ends lost 6 bases and 4 bases, in that order; junction bases with no gene match: 6. The CDR3 DNA follows: TGTGCCAGCAGGAGTCGACTAGCGGGAGCCACCGGGGAGCTGTTTTTT. Its protein is CASRSRLAGATGELFF.

This chain links TRBV18 with TRBJ2-7, with D perhaps TRBD2 (7 bases). The germline gives CDR1 KGHSH, CDR2 LQKENI. V lost 3 bases and J lost 3, with 24 bases in between. The CDR3 spans 18 residues. CDR3 coding DNA: TGTGCCAGCTCACCTGGGGGCACTAGCGACCTTATTAGCTACGAGCAGTACTTC. This translates into CASSPGGTSDLISYEQYF.

A remark on this clone: Other DNA sequences within the sample encode an identical CDR3. This sequence joins TRBV7-9 and TRBJ2-1; 8 positions match TRBD2. The V gene end was trimmed by 5 bases and the J gene end by 0 bases; junction bases not matched to a gene: 3. Germline assignment: CDR1 SEHNR and CDR2 FQNEAQ (reference sequence). The CDR3 consists of 15 residues. The CDR3 bases are TGTGCCAGCAGCCCCAGCGGGAGCTCCTACAATGAGCAGTTCTTC. Its protein product is CASSPSGSSYNEQFF.

V is TRBV4-3 and J is TRBJ2-2; D is unclear. V lost 4 bases to trimming and J lost 6 bases, with 27 bases between them. CDR1 and CDR2 (germline): LGHNA, YSLEER. The CDR3 sequence is 19 residues long. CDR3 bases: TGCGCCAGCAGCCCCCCCTTGAGCAGCGATGACCACGAAGCCGGGGAGCTGTTTTTT. Translated, it gives CASSPPLSSDDHEAGELFF.

This clone was observed a few times. The chain uses TRBV21-1 and TRBJ1-2; the table's D call, TRBD1, has no DNA check behind it. TRBV21-1 is tagged as a pseudogene. The CDR3 runs 14 residues. The CDR3 DNA is TGTGCCAGCAGCCTTATCGACAGGAGGTATGGCTACACCTTC. Protein sequence: CASSLIDRRYGYTF.

This clone was found a few times. The chain links TRBV5-8 to TRBJ1-5; D gene uncertain. In germline, CDR1 is SGHTS, CDR2 YDEGEE. The length of the CDR3 is 12 residues. V shed 3 bases and J shed 7 bases, with 8 bases lying between them. CDR3 protein: CASSSLAQPQHF. Written as DNA, the CDR3 is TGTGCCAGCAGCTCCTTGGCCCAGCCCCAGCATTTT.